What follows is one T cell receptor beta chain and its context. This clone has a single count. What antigen it recognizes has not been identified. The sample holds no much larger clone one base away, and base qualities are not on file. The entry originates in a study of blood T cell repertoires in COVID-19 (dated by TCRdb to about 2020). Background on the whole study: Samples from collaborators originated in the United States, Italy and Spain and spanned both the acute and convalescent phases of COVID-19. The material from the prospective study consisted of cDNA or gDNA derived from T cells, B-cell-depleted T cells, or PBMCs. Subjects who had been exposed to COVID-19, were actively infected with it, or had recovered from it provided the deeply sampled blood TCRbeta repertoires that made up the dataset. A freely available public database, intended as a resource for researchers studying the immune response to SARS-CoV-2, is where the repertoires were released. The samples were drawn from the first 160 participants of the ongoing ImmuneRACE study and from over 950 subjects provided by 6 global collaborators. Nearly every sample came with metadata listing a de-identified subject ID, COVID-19 status, age in years and sex. HLA class I and class II types, where available, came from metadata supplied by the sample provider rather than from assay-based typing.

TCRbeta CDR3 regions were amplified from genomic DNA by means of the immunoSEQ Assay, a bias-controlled multiplex PCR. As for the original processing: Within the assay, amplification of reference gene primers was used to estimate how many nucleated cells each sample contained. To quantify the absolute abundance of each unique TCRbeta CDR3 rearrangement, sequence reads were collapsed and filtered. Productive Simpson clonality was computed per sample as the square root of Simpson's diversity index over productive rearrangements. Imported from immuneACCESS, the table was reduced by TCRdb to in-frame sequences with V and J called. These copies leave out some clones; in studies compared against another copy, an unresolved V gene accounts for under half, and the cause of the remainder is not known. V and J calls and clone size are copied from that table; D and trimming were computed from the DNA. The sample has about 73,000 clones on record, 70% to 85% of them singletons. Around 4% of the sample is in the top ten clones.

Each collaborating institution followed its own protocols to collect whole blood in K2EDTA tubes. For TCRbeta analysis, collaborator samples were shipped as frozen whole blood, as isolated PBMCs, or as DNA extracted from either sample type. CDR1 and CDR2, looked up from the germline V gene, are SGHVS and FQNEAQ. The CDR3 covers 16 residues, taking in both the cysteine and the phenylalanine. Kept here is only the CDR3 DNA, which spans 48 bases and is read in frame from base 1. Unmatched junction bases come to 9, with V trimmed by 4 bases and J by 1 base. What the study reported, not specific to this receptor: How much clinical and demographic metadata was included differed by source and by participant, and the metadata was provided uncurated.

Sequenced: peripheral blood. The TCR comes from a woman aged 60-70 years with acute or convalescent COVID-19. The rearrangement combines TRBV7-8 with TRBJ1-1, with TRBD1 identical over 7 junction bases. The sequence in DNA is TGTGCCAGCAGCTCCCGGGACAGAGTTGCGAACACTGAAGCTTTCTTT. Translated, this is CASSSRDRVANTEAFF.